This T cell receptor beta chain was recorded in a study of cytomegalovirus exposure and HLA in healthy donors (dated by TCRdb to about 2017). The study in broad terms: According to a later analysis, the 120 or so validation repertoires were produced on the same platform as the 700 or so repertoires of the first cohort. A separate validation cohort of 100 to 150 different subjects was used in addition to the roughly 720-subject first cohort. The study was designed to test whether signatures of past pathogen exposure could be identified by cataloging public T cell receptors. The study combined high-throughput TCR immunosequencing, statistical association of individual TCRs with disease status, and machine learning to predict cytomegalovirus infection status. The paper as a whole reports these results and caveats: In both the original and validation cohorts, the classifier was reported to diagnose cytomegalovirus status with high specificity and sensitivity. While some public TCRs were present in many individuals, most TCR sequences turned up only very rarely across donors. The study listed approximately 160 TCR beta chains as associated with cytomegalovirus. A later analysis found that TCRs clustered in the first cohort also tended to co-occur in the 120 validation repertoires, with more than 90% of cluster scores above 0. The authors suggested that the approach could potentially be extended to other disease states and immunological phenotypes. A later analysis had no HLA typing for the validation cohort, so co-occurrence there was scored across all 110 or so repertoires. A few of the identified cytomegalovirus-associated TCR beta chains were confirmed in vitro to be specific for cytomegalovirus antigens.

The method behind the library was the immunoSEQ multiplex PCR assay. Processing in the source paper ran as follows. A statistical classification framework was developed to diagnose cytomegalovirus status using the catalog of TCR beta chain sequences. This is the immuneACCESS table as TCRdb keeps it, with only in-frame sequences that have V and J called. A part of the clones is gone; compared with another copy, unresolved V genes explain less than half, and the rest is unexplained. V, J and clone size are those of that table, while D and trimming were read from the DNA. Counted in this sample were 200,000 to 250,000 clones; about 90% of them appeared once. Around 13% of the sample rests with the top ten. The germline V and J ends show losses of 0 bases and 3 bases respectively, and no gene match explains 17 bases of the junction. CDR1 and CDR2 (MGHRA, YSYEKL) derive from the germline V gene. Taken from cysteine to phenylalanine, the CDR3 has 20 residues. Only CDR3 DNA remains: 60 bases, in frame from the first base.

The donors were included in the validation cohort of some 120 subjects, a group kept apart from the approximately 700-subject first cohort. As for this clone: The antigen this receptor binds is unknown. No qualities accompany the bases; no much larger clone lies one base away.

The rearrangement joined TRBV4-1 to TRBJ2-7; 10 central nucleotides agree with TRBD2. Sequenced material: PBMCs. The receptor's source is a man aged 18 to 29 in good health and CMV-seropositive. The CDR3 region reads CASSQEDPWGASGSRYEQYF. The sequence in DNA is TGCGCCAGCAGCCAAGAGGACCCATGGGGGGCTAGCGGGAGTCGCTACGAGCAGTACTTC.